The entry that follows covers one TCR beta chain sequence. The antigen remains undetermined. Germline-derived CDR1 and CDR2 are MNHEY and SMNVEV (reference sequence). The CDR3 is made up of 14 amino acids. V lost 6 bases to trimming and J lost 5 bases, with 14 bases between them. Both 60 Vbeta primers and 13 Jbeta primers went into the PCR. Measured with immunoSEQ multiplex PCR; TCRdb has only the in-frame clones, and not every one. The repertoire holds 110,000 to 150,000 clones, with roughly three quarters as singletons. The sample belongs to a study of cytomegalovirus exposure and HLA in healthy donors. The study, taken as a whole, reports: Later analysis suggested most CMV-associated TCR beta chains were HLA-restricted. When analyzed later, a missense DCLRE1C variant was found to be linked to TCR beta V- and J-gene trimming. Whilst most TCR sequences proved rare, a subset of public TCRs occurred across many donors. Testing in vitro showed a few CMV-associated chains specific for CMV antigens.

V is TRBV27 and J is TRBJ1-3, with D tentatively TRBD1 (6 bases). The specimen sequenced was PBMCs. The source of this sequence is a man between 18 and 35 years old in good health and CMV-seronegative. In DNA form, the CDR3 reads TGTGCCAGCAGCCCGCAGGGGAATAGAAACACCATATATTTT. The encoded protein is CASSPQGNRNTIYF.